These 10 T cell receptor beta chains were sequenced from one sample in a study of tumor-infiltrating lymphocytes in primary liver carcinoma. Researchers generated TCR beta cDNA from 500 to 600 ng of total RNA, relying on a constant-region primer. Investigators got TCR beta libraries out of three nested multiplex PCR rounds, done with slightly modified ARM-PCR. PCR rounds one and two used TRBV1-TRBV30 forward primers with a C-beta reverse primer for around 11 cycles each. Via MiXCR, TCRdb re-called the multiplex PCR reads, giving one row per CDR3 protein. The table lists 95,000 to 100,000 distinct CDR3 sequences, more than 65% of them singletons. Taking roughly 20-34 mg of unsorted bulk tissue, the authors co-extracted RNA and DNA. The sample consisted of liver tumor tissue from sampling region 2. The subset was: tumor region T2, inferior pole. The receptors stem from a woman in her sixties or seventies with primary liver carcinoma and hepatitis B virus infection.

J is TRBJ2-2 and V is TRBV7-3, with a possible D match to TRBD2 (6 bases). Trimming shortened V by 2 bases and J by 7 bases, and 14 bases separated the two germline ends. CDR1 is SGHTA and CDR2 is FQGTGA in the germline V gene. The CDR3 loop spans 15 amino acids. The CDR3 reads CASSLGAGRGGELFF. The CDR3 DNA is TGTGCCAGCAGCTTAGGGGCGGGACGTGGCGGGGAGCTGTTTTTT.

On this clonotype itself: A read error may produce the germline difference seen at one junction end. The chain employs TRBV13 and TRBJ2-7, with 8 positions matching TRBD1. Germline V gene data show CDR1 as PRHDT and CDR2 as FYEKMQ (reference sequence). This CDR3 spans 18 amino acids. The CDR3 loop is CASSLHQDRVVGSYEEYF. The CDR3, as DNA: TGTGCCAGCAGCTTACACCAGGACAGGGTAGTTGGCTCGTACGAGGAGTACTTC. Complete variable domain (other parts from reference TRBV13 and TRBJ2-7): AAGVIQSPRHLIKEKRETATLKCYPIPRHDTVYWYQQGPGQDPQFLISFYEKMQSDKGSIPDRFSAQQFSDYHSELNMSSLELGDSALYFCASSLHQDRVVGSYEEYFGPGTRLTVT.

This sequence joins TRBV5-6 and TRBJ2-5, with 8 nucleotides matching TRBD2. The germline V gene encodes CDR1 SGHDT and CDR2 YYEEEE. The CDR3 contains 15 residues. With V trimmed by 6 bases and J by 0 bases, 7 bases remained unmatched. The CDR3 region has the DNA TGTGCCAGCAACATCGGGGGGGCAAACCAAGAGACCCAGTACTTC. Translating gives CASNIGGANQETQYF. Variable domain in full (rest from reference TRBV5-6 and TRBJ2-5): DAGVTQSPTHLIKTRGQQVTLRCSPKSGHDTVSWYQQALGQGPQFIFQYYEEEERQRGNFPDRFSGHQFPNYSSELNVNALLLGDSALYLCASNIGGANQETQYFGPGTRLLVL.

V is TRBV28 and J is TRBJ2-1; D is unclear. This CDR3 spans 15 amino acids. Germline-derived CDR1 and CDR2 are MDHEN and SYDVKM. Trimming took off 6 bases at V and 3 bases at J, with 15 bases between the two ends. CDR3 amino acids: CASSPPGASYNEQFF. CDR3 DNA sequence: TGTGCCAGCAGCCCACCAGGTGCTAGCTACAATGAGCAGTTCTTC.

As to this clonotype: The junction departs from the called germline gene at one end, perhaps through a read error. CDR3 loop: CASSHWTGTDTQYF. CDR3 nucleotides: TGTGCCAGCAGCCATTGGACGGGCACAGATACACAGTATTTT. This sequence joins TRBV11-3 and TRBJ2-3; the D is unclear. The CDR3 is 14 residues long. Germline loops: CDR1 SGHNT, CDR2 YENEEA. The full variable domain, in which reference TRBV11-3 and TRBJ2-3 provide the parts outside the CDR3, is EAGVVQSPRYKIIEKKQPVAFWCNPISGHNTLYWYLQNLGQGPELLIRYENEEAVDDSQLPKDRFSAERLKGVDSTLKIQPAELGDSAVYLCASSHWTGTDTQYFGPGTRLTVL.

With respect to this clonotype: A much larger clone differs by one base, so this may be a read error. The chain links TRBV6-1 to TRBJ1-2; no clear D gene. Trimming removed 6 bases from V and 4 bases from J, with 12 bases in between. From germline, CDR1 is MNHNS and CDR2 SASEGT. This CDR3 spans 13 amino acids. The CDR3: CASSPTDTYGYTF. The DNA for the CDR3 is TGTGCCAGCAGCCCAACAGATACCTATGGCTACACCTTC.

This clonotype was seen many times. This rearrangement joins TRBV7-9 to TRBJ1-2; D is perhaps TRBD1 (6 bases). Germline V lookup: CDR1 SEHNR, CDR2 FQNEAQ (reference sequence). The CDR3 runs 14 residues. Trimming shortened V by 2 bases and J by 14 bases, and 21 bases separated the two germline ends. The CDR3 DNA reads TGTGCCAGCAGCTTAATGGGGGGGGCGCCGGATCGGACCTTC. It encodes CASSLMGGAPDRTF. Variable domain in full (rest from reference TRBV7-9 and TRBJ1-2): DTGVSQNPRHKITKRGQNVTFRCDPISEHNRLYWYRQTLGQGPEFLTYFQNEAQLEKSRLLSDRFSAERPKGSFSTLEIQRTEQGDSAMYLCASSLMGGAPDRTFGSGTRLTVV.

This clonotype was observed many times. This chain connects TRBV7-8 to TRBJ2-7; D uncertain. The CDR3 has 14 amino acids. V lost 2 bases to trimming and J lost 0 bases, with 8 bases between them. Germline values: CDR1 SGHVS, CDR2 FQNEAQ. The CDR3 DNA is TGTGCCAGCAGCTTAAGGTGGGGCTCCTACGAGCAGTACTTC. It codes for CASSLRWGSYEQYF.

This clonotype has a single count. This chain joins TRBV28 and TRBJ2-7, with D perhaps being TRBD1 or TRBD2 (6 bases each). Germline CDR1 MDHEN, CDR2 SYDVKM. Trimming cost V 7 bases and J 3 bases, with 19 bases left between them. This CDR3 has 15 residues. Written as DNA, the CDR3 is TGTGCCAGCACTCCCGGGGGCGTCCCTTTCTACGAGCAGTACTTC. It translates to CASTPGGVPFYEQYF. Using reference TRBV28 and TRBJ2-7 for the parts outside the CDR3, the full variable domain is DVKVTQSSRYLVKRTGEKVFLECVQDMDHENMFWYRQDPGLGLRLIYFSYDVKMKEKGDIPEGYSVSREKKERFSLILESASTNQTSMYLCASTPGGVPFYEQYFGPGTRLTVT.

As regards this clonotype: This may arise from a read error, as a much more abundant clone is one base away. This chain links TRBV6-1 with TRBJ2-7; D is uncertain. The CDR3 extends over 13 amino acids. V was trimmed by 10 bases and J by 2 bases, leaving 15 bases between them. Germline assignment: CDR1 MNHNS and CDR2 SASEGT. The DNA for the CDR3 is TGTGCCACCGATCAAATGGGGACCTACGAGCAGTACTTC. Translation gives CATDQMGTYEQYF.